The entry below gives a single TCR beta chain sequence along with its context. V was trimmed by 2 bases and J by 2 bases, leaving 31 bases between them. In germline, CDR1 is MGHRA, CDR2 YSYEKL. This CDR3 region has 22 residues. The record originates from a study of shared clonotypes between healthy human individuals. Caucasian adults living in Nashville, Tennessee, provided all samples. A split of CD4+ cells into CD45RA+ naive and CD45RA-negative memory subsets was performed. Profiled with immunoSEQ multiplex PCR; TCRdb holds only in-frame clones, not every one. The sample contains about 1.5 million clones, around 97% of which appear only once.

The receptor comes from a man under 40 in good health. Sequencing was performed on naive CD4+ T cells sorted from blood. The subset here: CD45RA+ positively selected. V is TRBV4-1 and J is TRBJ2-4; a weak D match, TRBD2 (6 bases). The CDR3 region is CASSQPLNTGGPAVLTKNIQYF. CDR3 sequence (DNA): TGCGCCAGCAGCCAACCTCTCAACACAGGAGGGCCAGCGGTTCTAACCAAAAACATTCAGTACTTC.